Listed below are T cell receptor beta chains from one sample, sequenced in a study of PD-1 blockade in classical Hodgkin lymphoma. Sequenced by immunoSEQ multiplex PCR; TCRdb stores in-frame clones only, minus some. This sample carries about 94,000 clones, 75% to 90% of them seen once, and the ten largest clones take about 11%. The sequencing here drew on peripheral blood mononuclear cells (PBMCs), taken before the second cycle of nivolumab. The receptors were sampled from a human donor with classical Hodgkin lymphoma. The CDR3 runs from the conserved cysteine through the conserved F or W. Each record gives: CDR3 protein, CDR3 DNA, J gene, V gene, clone size, D gene. A D gene is named only where the DNA matches it firmly. The listing skips clone size in some rows; elsewhere it reads once, few, many or a size class.

CASSQQKLAGNTIYF | TGCGCCAGCAGCCAGCAAAAGCTCGCGGGAAACACCATATATTTT | TRBJ1-3 | TRBV4-1 | NA | NA
CASSLSGQMNTEAFF | TGTGCCAGCAGCCTCAGCGGACAGATGAACACTGAAGCTTTCTTT | TRBJ1-1 | TRBV6-5 | NA | NA
CASSLGPTPDYEQYF | TGTGCCAGCAGCTTAGGCCCCACCCCCGACTACGAGCAGTACTTC | TRBJ2-7 | TRBV7-2 | NA | NA
CASTLSGSGYTF | TGTGCCAGCACTCTTTCGGGATCTGGCTACACCTTC | TRBJ1-2 | TRBV7-9 | NA | NA
CASSPLGDRNSPLHF | TGTGCCAGCAGCCCCTTAGGGGACAGGAATTCACCCCTCCACTTT | TRBJ1-6 | TRBV7-9 | NA | TRBD1
CASSWGGPNEQYF | TGTGCCAGCAGCTGGGGAGGGCCTAACGAGCAGTACTTC | TRBJ2-7 | TRBV28 | NA | TRBD2
CASSTTYQDTGELFF | TGCGCCAGCAGCACAACCTATCAGGACACCGGGGAGCTGTTTTTT | TRBJ2-2 | TRBV5-1 | NA | NA
CASRPDVVNEKLFF | TGTGCCAGCAGGCCGGATGTGGTAAATGAAAAACTGTTTTTT | TRBJ1-4 | TRBV27 | NA | NA
CASSSTSEDWYQETQYF | TGTGCCAGCAGTTCAACCTCCGAGGACTGGTACCAAGAGACCCAGTACTTC | TRBJ2-5 | TRBV7-9 | NA | NA
CASSIWQGNFANQPQHF | TGTGCCAGTAGTATTTGGCAGGGAAATTTTGCCAATCAGCCCCAGCATTTT | TRBJ1-5 | TRBV19 | NA | NA
CAWSRAGTAEAFF | TGTGCCTGGTCAAGGGCCGGGACAGCTGAAGCTTTCTTT | TRBJ1-1 | TRBV30 | few | TRBD1
CASSSRVGLAGTSTDTQYF | TGCGCCAGCAGCTCCCGTGTGGGGCTAGCGGGAACTAGCACAGATACGCAGTATTTT | TRBJ2-3 | TRBV5-1 | NA | TRBD2
CATSSRTGSNTIYF | TGTGCCACCAGCTCCAGGACAGGCTCGAACACCATATATTTT | TRBJ1-3 | TRBV15 | NA | TRBD1
CASKYSGSVDEQFF | TGTGCCAGCAAGTACAGCGGGAGTGTCGATGAGCAGTTCTTC | TRBJ2-1 | TRBV6-1 | NA | TRBD2
CASSFSARGELFF | TGTGCCAGCAGTTTCAGCGCTCGGGGGGAGCTGTTTTTT | TRBJ2-2 | TRBV27 | NA | NA
CASSELRTGGARNNSPLHF | TGTGCCAGCAGTGAACTGAGGACAGGGGGCGCTCGGAATAATTCACCCCTCCACTTT | TRBJ1-6 | TRBV6-1 | NA | TRBD1
CASSLGRDRETNTEAFF | TGTGCCAGCAGTTTAGGCCGGGACAGGGAAACGAACACTGAAGCTTTCTTT | TRBJ1-1 | TRBV28 | NA | TRBD1
CASSDRDSEVFQYF | TGTGCCAGCAGCGACCGGGACAGCGAAGTTTTTCAGTACTTC | TRBJ2-5 | TRBV5-8 | NA | TRBD1
CASSSTGGGGLSETQYF | TGCGCCAGCAGCAGCACCGGGGGGGGCGGTTTATCGGAGACCCAGTACTTC | TRBJ2-5 | TRBV5-1 | NA | TRBD2
CASSQAATSSYEQYF | TGTGCCAGCAGTCAGGCGGCTACCAGCTCCTACGAGCAGTACTTC | TRBJ2-7 | TRBV6-5 | NA | NA
CASSERGNSYNSPLHF | TGTGCCAGCAGTGAACGGGGAAACTCCTATAATTCACCCCTCCACTTT | TRBJ1-6 | TRBV25-1 | NA | NA
CASSIDPRGHEQYF | TGTGCCAGTAGTATAGATCCTAGGGGCCACGAGCAGTACTTC | TRBJ2-7 | TRBV19 | NA | NA
CASSLSGGLNYGYTF | TGTGCCAGCAGCTTATCGGGAGGACTTAACTATGGCTACACCTTC | TRBJ1-2 | TRBV7-2 | few | NA
CASSRGDRVSEQYF | TGTGCCAGCAGTAGAGGAGACAGGGTCTCCGAGCAGTACTTC | TRBJ2-7 | TRBV6-1 | NA | TRBD1
CASSRSGNYGYTF | TGTGCCAGCAGCCGATCAGGAAACTATGGCTACACCTTC | TRBJ1-2 | TRBV27 | NA | NA
CASGTGYNEQFF | TGCGCCAGCGGGACTGGGTACAATGAGCAGTTCTTC | TRBJ2-1 | TRBV4-1 | NA | NA
CASRGQGRYEQYF | TGTGCCAGCAGAGGACAGGGGAGGTACGAGCAGTACTTC | TRBJ2-7 | TRBV28 | few | TRBD1
CASSLMGGRSGQPQHF | TGTGCCAGCAGTTTAATGGGGGGCAGGTCGGGTCAGCCCCAGCATTTT | TRBJ1-5 | TRBV28 | NA | NA